The entry below describes one T cell receptor (beta chain). Antigen: not known. Assay: immunoSEQ multiplex PCR; the TCRdb copy retains only in-frame clones and omits some. This sample has about 40,000 clones; about 88% occur once, and the top ten carry about 16%. This specimen belongs to a study of OX40 agonist ivuxolimab in advanced cancers. Study-level background: Eligibility rules accepted prior anti-PD-1, anti-PD-L1 or anti-CTLA-4 therapy, and over 35% had some.

Patients were ruled out by autoimmune disease history or systemic immunosuppression. V shed 4 bases and J shed 0 bases, with 10 bases lying between them. CDR1 MRHNA and CDR2 SNTAGT come from the germline V gene. The CDR3 extends over 15 amino acids. General study results and limits: Compared with CD4+, CD8+ T cells on average had more expanded clones.

V gene TRBV6-4 combines with J gene TRBJ1-5; D may be TRBD1 (5 bases). The specimen comprised CD4+ or CD8+ T cells sorted from blood, sampled in a trial of the OX40 agonist ivuxolimab. The sequence was collected from an adult with an advanced solid tumor such as melanoma, head and neck, liver or kidney cancer. The CDR3 nucleotides read TGTGCCAGCAGTGGGGGCCCAGATAGCAATCAGCCCCAGCATTTT. Translating it yields CASSGGPDSNQPQHF.